This TCR beta chain was sequenced in a study of cytomegalovirus exposure and HLA in healthy donors. At the level of the study: An earlier analysis found around 120 million unique TCR beta sequences from about 190 million T cells.

This clone has a handful of counts. Its target is not known. General study findings and limits: An apparent linkage of common viral pathogens to several of the most significant clusters emerged in a later analysis.

Amplification used 60 Vbeta primers and 13 Jbeta primers. TCRdb's copy holds only in-frame clones and misses some; the assay was immunoSEQ multiplex PCR. The sample records more than 80,000 clones, more than 75% being singletons. This CDR3 comprises 14 residues. The germline V gene has CDR1 ENHRY and CDR2 SYGVKD. V was pared by 7 bases and J by 2 bases, with 11 bases between. The sequencing sample was made of PBMCs. The clonotype comes from a human donor in good health. The genes are TRBV10-3 and TRBJ2-2; TRBD2 is a possible D gene (5 bases). CDR3 sequence: CAIMPGFNTGELFF. The CDR3 DNA reads TGTGCCATCATGCCGGGATTTAACACCGGGGAGCTGTTTTTT.